These T cell receptor beta chains were read from a single sample in a study of blood T cell repertoires in COVID-19. The method was immunoSEQ multiplex PCR; TCRdb's version includes in-frame clones alone and lacks a portion of them. Counted here are roughly 40,000 clones, more than 70% occurring once; the ten biggest clones make up less than 3%. The specimen sequenced was peripheral blood. These receptors all come from a human donor in a cohort sampled during active COVID-19. CDR3s include the opening cysteine and the closing phenylalanine or tryptophan. Each record gives: D gene, J gene, V gene, clone size, CDR3 protein, CDR3 DNA. The D gene is left open where the match is weak. Rows give clone size only sometimes, using once, few, many, or a class for an expanded clone.

>TRBD1|TRBJ1-1|TRBV30|NA
CAWSAAGTARNTEAFF
TGTGCCTGGAGTGCGGCCGGGACAGCCAGGAACACTGAAGCTTTCTTT
>TRBD1|TRBJ1-2|TRBV3-1/TRBV3-2|NA
CASSQDLRTGANYGYTF
TGTGCCAGCAGCCAAGACCTCCGGACAGGGGCAAACTATGGCTACACCTTC
>TRBD1|TRBJ2-4|TRBV18|NA
CASSPDRGFNIQYF
TGTGCCAGCTCACCGGACAGGGGGTTCAACATTCAGTACTTC
>TRBD1|TRBJ2-7|TRBV18|NA
CASSPGTGYEQYF
TGTGCCAGCTCACCAGGGACAGGATACGAGCAGTACTTC
>TRBD1|TRBJ1-2|TRBV30|NA
CAWRRGGAGGYTF
TGTGCCTGGAGAAGAGGGGGCGCTGGAGGCTACACCTTC
>TRBD2|TRBJ2-3|TRBV7-3|once
CASSLTSGGGDTQYF
TGTGCCAGCAGCTTAACTAGCGGGGGAGGGGATACGCAGTATTTT
>TRBD1|TRBJ2-2|TRBV2|NA
CASRGDSYTGELFF
TGTGCCAGCAGGGGGGACAGTTACACCGGGGAGCTGTTTTTT
>TRBD2|TRBJ2-1|TRBV4-1|NA
CASSLAGPQDEQFF
TGCGCCAGCAGTCTAGCGGGGCCCCAGGATGAGCAGTTCTTC
>NA|TRBJ2-1|TRBV18|NA
CASSLLTPQASSYNEQFF
TGTGCCAGCTCACTTCTAACCCCTCAGGCGAGCTCCTACAATGAGCAGTTCTTC
>NA|TRBJ1-2|TRBV6-5|NA
CASTLQEGYTF
TGTGCCAGCACCCTACAGGAGGGCTACACCTTC
>NA|TRBJ1-6|TRBV9|NA
CASSVESSNSPLHF
TGTGCCAGCAGCGTAGAATCGAGCAATTCACCCCTCCACTTT
>NA|TRBJ2-2|TRBV18|NA
CASSQDTLNTGELFF
TGTGCCAGCTCACAGGACACCCTTAACACCGGGGAGCTGTTTTTT
>TRBD2|TRBJ2-5|TRBV29-1|NA
CSVDDAGGQETQYF
TGCAGCGTTGATGATGCGGGGGGTCAAGAGACCCAGTACTTC
>TRBD1|TRBJ2-7|TRBV5-4|NA
CASSAGTGAYEQYF
TGTGCCAGCAGCGCCGGGACAGGGGCCTACGAGCAGTACTTC
>TRBD1|TRBJ1-1|TRBV10-3|NA
CAIRRDRQNTEAFF
TGTGCCATCCGCCGGGACAGACAGAACACTGAAGCTTTCTTT
>TRBD1|TRBJ1-2|TRBV7-8|few
CASSPGTGVASRHGYTF
TGTGCCAGCAGCCCTGGGACAGGGGTTGCGTCGCGTCATGGCTACACCTTC
>TRBD1|TRBJ1-1|TRBV5-1|NA
CASSFGDSNTEAFF
TGCGCCAGCAGCTTTGGGGACAGTAACACTGAAGCTTTCTTT
>TRBD2|TRBJ2-3|TRBV2|NA
CASSNGGIYTDTQYF
TGTGCCAGCTCCAACGGGGGGATCTACACAGATACGCAGTATTTT
>NA|TRBJ2-4|TRBV7-9|NA
CASSSFTKNIQYF
TGTGCCAGCAGCTCTTTTACCAAAAACATTCAGTACTTC
>NA|TRBJ1-2|TRBV19|NA
CASSWANYGYTF
TGTGCCAGTAGTTGGGCGAACTATGGCTACACCTTC
>NA|TRBJ2-7|TRBV3-1/TRBV3-2|NA
CASSLGTLYEQYF
TGTGCCAGCAGCCTCGGGACTCTCTACGAGCAGTACTTC
>NA|TRBJ1-2|TRBV29-1|NA
CSVPTYSGGYTF
TGCAGCGTCCCAACGTATTCGGGTGGCTACACCTTC
>NA|TRBJ1-6|TRBV30|NA
CAWSYQGEAPLHF
TGTGCCTGGAGCTACCAAGGGGAGGCACCCCTCCACTTT
>TRBD1|TRBJ2-5|TRBV7-6|NA
CASSLAGQEQETQYF
TGTGCCAGCAGCTTAGCGGGACAGGAGCAAGAGACCCAGTACTTC
>NA|TRBJ2-7|TRBV15|NA
CATSSERGTYEQYF
TGTGCCACCAGCAGTGAGAGAGGAACCTACGAGCAGTACTTC
>TRBD1|TRBJ2-6|TRBV28|NA
CASKLGQGASGANVLTF
TGTGCCAGCAAGTTAGGACAGGGGGCTTCTGGGGCCAACGTCCTGACTTTC
>TRBD2|TRBJ2-7|TRBV4-1|NA
CASSQPGLAAYEQYF
TGCGCCAGCAGCCAACCGGGACTAGCGGCCTACGAGCAGTACTTC
>TRBD1|TRBJ2-5|TRBV19|NA
CASSIRQGRSPQETQYF
TGTGCCAGTAGTATAAGACAGGGCCGCAGCCCCCAAGAGACCCAGTACTTC
>NA|TRBJ1-1|TRBV7-9|NA
CASSLAGALIHHF
TGTGCCAGCAGCTTGGCAGGGGCTCTCATCCACCATTTT
>TRBD1|TRBJ2-1|TRBV2|few
CASSPGQAFSGYEQFF
TGTGCCAGCAGTCCCGGACAGGCATTTTCAGGCTATGAGCAGTTCTTC
>TRBD1|TRBJ1-5|TRBV27|NA
CATSPFRGGNQPQHF
TGTGCCACCTCTCCCTTCAGGGGGGGCAATCAGCCCCAGCATTTT
>NA|TRBJ2-1|TRBV7-3|NA
CASSFRQSSYNEQFF
TGTGCCAGCAGCTTTCGACAGAGCTCCTACAATGAGCAGTTCTTC
>NA|TRBJ2-1|TRBV11-2|once
CASRWSSYNEQFF
TGTGCCAGTAGATGGAGCTCCTACAATGAGCAGTTCTTC
>TRBD1|TRBJ2-7|TRBV5-1|NA
CASSFVRQGGTYEQYF
TGCGCCAGCAGCTTCGTACGACAGGGGGGAACCTACGAGCAGTACTTC
>TRBD2|TRBJ2-1|TRBV4-2|NA
CASSQDRGSGGYEQFF
TGTGCCAGCAGCCAAGATCGGGGTAGCGGGGGGTATGAGCAGTTCTTC
>NA|TRBJ2-7|TRBV11-3|NA
CASSLAIMQGSTYEQYF
TGTGCCAGCAGCTTAGCTATTATGCAGGGGTCTACCTACGAGCAGTACTTC
>TRBD1|TRBJ1-1|TRBV29-1|NA
CSASGQGGKNTEAFF
TGCAGCGCGTCCGGACAGGGGGGGAAAAACACTGAAGCTTTCTTT
>NA|TRBJ2-3|TRBV3-1/TRBV3-2|NA
CASSQVGGSSTDTQYF
TGTGCCAGCAGCCAAGTCGGCGGATCTAGCACAGATACGCAGTATTTT
>NA|TRBJ1-4|TRBV10-3|NA
CAISERGLDMDEKLFF
TGTGCCATCAGTGAAAGAGGGCTTGATATGGATGAAAAACTGTTTTTT
>TRBD1|TRBJ2-2|TRBV11-1|NA
CASSLGTGVFAGELFF
TGTGCCAGCAGCTTAGGGACAGGGGTGTTCGCCGGGGAGCTGTTTTTT
>NA|TRBJ2-2|TRBV7-9|NA
CASSLVSGAGELFF
TGTGCCAGCAGCTTAGTTTCGGGAGCCGGGGAGCTGTTTTTT
>NA|TRBJ2-7|TRBV5-4|NA
CASSLEGALREQYF
TGTGCCAGCAGCTTGGAAGGGGCGTTGAGGGAGCAGTACTTC
>NA|TRBJ2-3|TRBV10-1|NA
CASSDLQNTDTQYF
TGCGCCAGCAGTGACTTACAGAACACAGATACGCAGTATTTT
>TRBD2|TRBJ2-2|TRBV19|NA
CASNSYGLAGGRTVRELFF
TGTGCCAGTAATTCGTACGGACTAGCGGGGGGACGAACTGTCAGGGAGCTGTTTTTT
>NA|TRBJ1-2|TRBV5-6|NA
CASSLSSIRESGGYTF
TGTGCCAGCAGCTTGTCCTCTATCCGGGAGTCAGGTGGCTACACCTTC
>TRBD1|TRBJ1-4|TRBV6-2/TRBV6-3|NA
CASSAAGGQEKLFF
TGTGCCAGCAGTGCGGCAGGGGGCCAGGAAAAACTGTTTTTT
>TRBD1|TRBJ2-7|TRBV2|NA
CGTGDNEQYF
TGTGGGACAGGGGATAACGAGCAGTACTTC
>TRBD1|TRBJ1-2|TRBV18|NA
CASSPAGQGYYGYTF
TGTGCCAGCTCACCAGCGGGACAGGGGTACTATGGCTACACCTTC
>NA|TRBJ2-3|TRBV5-4|NA
CASSSEATDTQYF
TGTGCCAGCAGCTCCGAAGCCACAGATACGCAGTATTTT
>NA|TRBJ1-1|TRBV9|NA
CASSVRDTGTEAFF
TGTGCCAGCAGCGTAAGGGACACGGGCACTGAAGCTTTCTTT
>TRBD2|TRBJ2-5|TRBV5-1|NA
CASSLGLAGEETQYF
TGCGCCAGCAGCTTGGGGCTAGCGGGGGAAGAGACCCAGTACTTC